This T cell receptor (beta chain) is from a study of blood T cell repertoires in COVID-19. At the level of the study: PBMCs, B-cell-depleted T cells, or T cells provided the cDNA or gDNA that made up the material.

The CDR3 totals 16 residues. Unmatched junction bases numbered 12, after V lost 7 bases and J lost 6 bases. Germline CDR1 and CDR2: LNHDA and SQIVND (reference sequence). Researchers sorted participants into cohorts using their self-reported clinical history. Per the original methods: For nucleated cells, counts were estimated from reference gene primer amplification. The protocol was immunoSEQ multiplex PCR, while the TCRdb copy is restricted to in-frame clones and leaves out a portion. V and J calls and clone size follow that table, whereas D and trimming were derived from the DNA. The data hold under 300,000 clones, with 88% observed a single time.

The sample comprised PBMCs or T cells enriched from blood (not recorded which). The origin of this receptor is a woman in her thirties or forties with acute COVID-19. The rearrangement links TRBV19 to TRBJ1-6; TRBD1 matches 7 bases. The CDR3 region is CASMGTGAPVNSPLHF. For the CDR3, the DNA is TGTGCCAGTATGGGAACAGGGGCGCCGGTTAATTCACCCCTCCACTTT.